The clone carrying this T cell receptor beta chain has a handful of counts. The data were obtained in a study of cytomegalovirus exposure and HLA in healthy donors. On the study more broadly: Of all 360 or so donors who were genotyped, roughly 81% belonged to the Caucasian-associated ancestry cluster.

Per the germline V gene, CDR1 is SGHKS and CDR2 is YYEKEE (reference sequence). V lost 6 bases and J 4 bases, leaving 13 bases between the germline ends. CDR3 length equals 13 residues. With 60 Vbeta and 13 Jbeta primers, the PCR was carried out. The method was immunoSEQ multiplex PCR; TCRdb's version includes in-frame clones alone and lacks a portion of them. The sample includes about 200,000 clones, approximately 86% of them seen just once. The chain carries TRBV5-5 and TRBJ2-5; a possible D gene is TRBD2 (6 bases). The sequencing input was PBMCs. The TCR was taken from a woman in her 30s in good health and CMV-seronegative. For the CDR3, the DNA is TGTGCCAGCAACGTAGCGGTTGGAGAGACCCAGTACTTC. Translated, it gives CASNVAVGETQYF.